The present TCR beta chain was sequenced within a study of T cell responses to AZD1222 COVID-19 vaccine. This CDR3 contains 15 residues. V lost 2 bases, J lost 5 bases, and 15 bases lay in between. Germline-derived CDR1 and CDR2 are KGHSH and LQKENI. General study results and limits: Vaccine-associated CD4 TCRs ranged over spike, dominating at 160-218 and 743-854.

Of note for this clone: As yet, its antigen is unknown.

The analysis combined second doses at about 4 or about 12 weeks. TCRdb's table, derived via immunoSEQ multiplex PCR, lists solely in-frame clones and lacks some. The sample consists of roughly 120,000 clones, 87% of them appearing once. The sequencing used peripheral blood, collected 28 days after the second AZD1222 dose. The source of this sequence is an adult who received the AZD1222 COVID-19 vaccine. V usage is TRBV18 and J usage is TRBJ1-2, with unresolved D. The CDR3 DNA is TGTGCCAGCTCACCAGAGGGATACCAAGGGTATGGCTACACCTTC. The encoded protein is CASSPEGYQGYGYTF.